This is a list of T cell receptor beta chains from one sample in a study of beta chain features in type 1 diabetes. The repertoire was sequenced with immunoSEQ multiplex PCR; TCRdb's copy has only in-frame clones and lacks some. The data contain about 260,000 clones, around 68% of them seen just once; the ten biggest clones take up about 0.05%. Sequencing was carried out using naive CD4+ T cells from blood. These receptors were collected from a man aged 25 to 40 in good health. CDR3s include the opening cysteine and the closing phenylalanine or tryptophan. The order of the fields is J gene, CDR3 length, D gene, clone size, V gene, CDR3 DNA, CDR3 protein. A D gene is named only where the DNA matches it firmly. For some rows the clone size is stated as once, few or many, or as a class when expanded; others skip it.

j_gene: TRBJ2-2; len: 16; d_gene: TRBD1; abundance: NA; v_gene: TRBV2; CDR3nt: TGTGCCAGCAGTGATCTCGGGACAGCTAACACCGGGGAGCTGTTTTTT; CDR3aa: CASSDLGTANTGELFF
j_gene: TRBJ2-1; len: 15; d_gene: NA; abundance: once; v_gene: TRBV29-1; CDR3nt: TGCAGCGTTGAAGATCCCATGGGGATTTACAATGAGCAGTTCTTC; CDR3aa: CSVEDPMGIYNEQFF
j_gene: TRBJ2-7; len: 14; d_gene: TRBD1; abundance: NA; v_gene: TRBV2; CDR3nt: TGTGCCATCCTAGGGACAGGCGGCTCCTACGAGCAGTACTTC; CDR3aa: CAILGTGGSYEQYF
j_gene: TRBJ1-1; len: 12; d_gene: NA; abundance: NA; v_gene: TRBV29-1; CDR3nt: TGCAGCGTTGAGCCAGGCCGAACTGAAGCTTTCTTT; CDR3aa: CSVEPGRTEAFF
j_gene: TRBJ2-7; len: 18; d_gene: NA; abundance: NA; v_gene: TRBV7-6; CDR3nt: TGTGCCAGCAGCTCTATTCGTGGAGGGGCAGCCGGCTTCTACGAGCAGTACTTC; CDR3aa: CASSSIRGGAAGFYEQYF
j_gene: TRBJ2-7; len: 15; d_gene: TRBD1; abundance: NA; v_gene: TRBV10-3; CDR3nt: TGTGCCATCAGTGAGTCGGGACAGCAAAACTACGAGCAGTACTTC; CDR3aa: CAISESGQQNYEQYF
j_gene: TRBJ2-1; len: 15; d_gene: TRBD2; abundance: NA; v_gene: TRBV9; CDR3nt: TGTGCCAGCAGCGTGGACGGCGGGAGATACAATGAGCAGTTCTTC; CDR3aa: CASSVDGGRYNEQFF
j_gene: TRBJ2-1; len: 17; d_gene: TRBD2; abundance: few; v_gene: TRBV18; CDR3nt: TGTGCCAGCTCACCATCTGGGGCGGGAGTCAGCTACAATGAGCAGTTCTTC; CDR3aa: CASSPSGAGVSYNEQFF
j_gene: TRBJ2-1; len: 14; d_gene: TRBD2; abundance: NA; v_gene: TRBV5-1; CDR3nt: TGCGCCAGCTCGTTAGCGGGAGTTAGCAATGAGCAGTTCTTC; CDR3aa: CASSLAGVSNEQFF
j_gene: TRBJ2-5; len: 13; d_gene: NA; abundance: NA; v_gene: TRBV4-3; CDR3nt: TGCGCCAGCAGCACCCGGACCGGAGAGACCCAGTACTTC; CDR3aa: CASSTRTGETQYF
j_gene: TRBJ2-7; len: 13; d_gene: NA; abundance: few; v_gene: TRBV4-3; CDR3nt: TGCGCCAGCAGCCAAGCCGCGGGATACGAGCAGTACTTC; CDR3aa: CASSQAAGYEQYF
j_gene: TRBJ2-4; len: 16; d_gene: TRBD2; abundance: NA; v_gene: TRBV6-6; CDR3nt: TGTGCCAGCAGTCCATTACTAGCGGGAGCCAAAAACATTCAGTACTTC; CDR3aa: CASSPLLAGAKNIQYF
j_gene: TRBJ2-7; len: 14; d_gene: TRBD1; abundance: NA; v_gene: TRBV7-2; CDR3nt: TGTGCCAGCAGTGGACAGGGGGCTTCCTACGAGCAGTACTTC; CDR3aa: CASSGQGASYEQYF
j_gene: TRBJ2-5; len: 14; d_gene: TRBD1; abundance: NA; v_gene: TRBV29-1; CDR3nt: TGCAGCACTGACGGCGACAGGGGGCAAGAGACCCAGTACTTC; CDR3aa: CSTDGDRGQETQYF
j_gene: TRBJ2-1; len: 16; d_gene: TRBD1; abundance: NA; v_gene: TRBV28; CDR3nt: TGTGCCAGCAGCTCCTCCGGGACAGTCTCCTACAATGAGCAGTTCTTC; CDR3aa: CASSSSGTVSYNEQFF
j_gene: TRBJ1-6; len: 17; d_gene: NA; abundance: NA; v_gene: TRBV4-2; CDR3nt: TGTGCCAGCAGCCCGGCCGCGGGGGAAGTGAATAATTCACCCCTCCACTTT; CDR3aa: CASSPAAGEVNNSPLHF
j_gene: TRBJ2-6; len: 16; d_gene: NA; abundance: NA; v_gene: TRBV2; CDR3nt: TGTGCCAGCAGTGAAGAAGGGGCCTCTGGGGCCAACGTCCTGACTTTC; CDR3aa: CASSEEGASGANVLTF
j_gene: TRBJ2-4; len: 13; d_gene: NA; abundance: few; v_gene: TRBV29-1; CDR3nt: TGCAGCGTTGTTCCCTTTGATAAAAACATTCAGTACTTC; CDR3aa: CSVVPFDKNIQYF
j_gene: TRBJ2-5; len: 13; d_gene: TRBD1; abundance: NA; v_gene: TRBV29-1; CDR3nt: TGCAGCGTTGTCGCAGGGGGCGGGGAGACCCAGTACTTC; CDR3aa: CSVVAGGGETQYF
j_gene: TRBJ1-1; len: 11; d_gene: NA; abundance: once; v_gene: TRBV29-1; CDR3nt: TGCAGCGTTGGAGAGGGCACTGAAGCTTTCTTT; CDR3aa: CSVGEGTEAFF
j_gene: TRBJ1-1; len: 13; d_gene: NA; abundance: NA; v_gene: TRBV30; CDR3nt: TGTGCCTTTTCGGGACAACCGAACACTGAAGCTTTCTTT; CDR3aa: CAFSGQPNTEAFF
j_gene: TRBJ2-1; len: 14; d_gene: NA; abundance: once; v_gene: TRBV7-2; CDR3nt: TGTGCCAGCAGCTTAGCAGGGAATAACAATGAGCAGTTCTTC; CDR3aa: CASSLAGNNNEQFF
j_gene: TRBJ2-5; len: 12; d_gene: TRBD1; abundance: NA; v_gene: TRBV29-1; CDR3nt: TGCAGCGTCGGCGACAGGGGAGGGACCCAGTACTTC; CDR3aa: CSVGDRGGTQYF
j_gene: TRBJ1-4; len: 15; d_gene: TRBD1; abundance: NA; v_gene: TRBV10-3; CDR3nt: TGTGCCATCAGTACCGGGACAGAAAATAATGAAAAACTGTTTTTT; CDR3aa: CAISTGTENNEKLFF
j_gene: TRBJ1-5; len: 13; d_gene: TRBD1; abundance: NA; v_gene: TRBV29-1; CDR3nt: TGCAGCGCTCGGACAGGGACCGATCAGCCCCAGCATTTT; CDR3aa: CSARTGTDQPQHF
j_gene: TRBJ1-2; len: 13; d_gene: NA; abundance: NA; v_gene: TRBV29-1; CDR3nt: TGCAGCGTTGATCACAGAAACTCTTATGGCTACACCTTC; CDR3aa: CSVDHRNSYGYTF
j_gene: TRBJ2-3; len: 15; d_gene: NA; abundance: NA; v_gene: TRBV18; CDR3nt: TGTGCCAGCTCCGTGGAGGTACTAGCCACAGATACGCAGTATTTT; CDR3aa: CASSVEVLATDTQYF
j_gene: TRBJ1-2; len: 14; d_gene: TRBD1; abundance: once; v_gene: TRBV7-2; CDR3nt: TGTGCCAGCAGCACGGACAGGGGATACTATGGCTACACCTTC; CDR3aa: CASSTDRGYYGYTF